The next 7 T cell receptor beta chains were all read from a single sample in a study of graft-versus-host responses after intestinal transplantation. TCRdb's table, derived via immunoSEQ multiplex PCR, lists solely in-frame clones and lacks some. The data show about 130,000 clones, roughly 91% seen once. Their target antigens are unknown. This sample comprised unstimulated CD4+ T cells sorted from spleen or lymph node cells, obtained before intestinal transplant. The source is a human donor who received an intestinal transplant.

The chain couples TRBV19 to TRBJ1-5; D is ambiguous. Germline V gene lookup returns CDR1 LNHDA and CDR2 SQIVND (reference sequence). The CDR3 is 18 residues long. V lost 7 bases to trimming and J lost 3 bases, with 25 bases between them. CDR3 amino acids: CASTPLQFKAASNQPQHF. The DNA for the CDR3 is TGTGCCAGTACCCCTCTTCAATTCAAGGCGGCGTCCAATCAGCCCCAGCATTTT.

About this clone: One end of the junction varies from germline; a read error may be responsible. CDR3 sequence: CASSPTGRTDTQYF. In nucleotides, the CDR3 is TGTGCTAGCAGCCCGACAGGGCGCACAGATACGCAGTATTTT. The chain combines TRBV7-7 with TRBJ2-3; 7 bases agree with TRBD1. CDR3 size: 14 residues. The germline V gene has CDR1 SSHAT and CDR2 FNYEAQ (reference sequence).

The chain employs TRBV5-5 and TRBJ1-1, with 7 bases lining up with TRBD1. The V gene's germline CDR1 is SGHKS and CDR2 YYEKEE (reference sequence). V lost 2 bases to trimming and J lost 5 bases; unmatched junction nucleotides: 6. The CDR3 runs to 14 residues. Here the CDR3 reads CASSFKARGTEAFF. CDR3 coding DNA: TGTGCCAGCAGCTTTAAAGCCAGGGGGACTGAAGCTTTCTTT.

The chain uses TRBV5-1 and TRBJ2-6; no clear D. Per the germline V gene, CDR1 is SGHRS and CDR2 is YFSETQ. With 3 bases removed from V and 4 bases from J, the gap between germline ends came to 11 bases. This CDR3 contains 15 residues. CDR3 bases: TGCGCCAGCAGCTCTTCGTGGAGCGGGGCCAACGTCCTGACTTTC. Its protein product is CASSSSWSGANVLTF.

The V call is TRBV5-1, the J call TRBJ1-2, with TRBD1 as a possible D gene (5 bases). The ends were cut back, 0 bases at V and 5 bases at J, with 11 bases in the middle. The CDR3 is 14 residues long. Germline V gene lookup returns CDR1 SGHRS and CDR2 YFSETQ. CDR3 sequence (DNA): TGCGCCAGCAGCTTGGGGCAGGGTGAATATGGCTACACCTTC. Amino acids: CASSLGQGEYGYTF.

The chain combines TRBV19 with TRBJ1-4, with D hard to call. The germline V gene has CDR1 LNHDA and CDR2 SQIVND (reference sequence). The CDR3 is made up of 13 amino acids. With 3 bases removed from V and 7 bases from J, the gap between germline ends came to 9 bases. The CDR3 here is CASSMAVLEKLFF. The CDR3 DNA follows: TGTGCCAGTAGTATGGCGGTCCTTGAAAAACTGTTTTTT.

The chain couples TRBV28 to TRBJ2-3; D may be TRBD1 or TRBD2 (6 bases each). The CDR3 spans 15 residues. Trimming pared 5 bases from V and 0 bases from J, leaving 12 bases between. Germline lookup yields CDR1 MDHEN and CDR2 SYDVKM. The CDR3 region has the DNA TGTGCCAGCAGTCCAGGGGAGGATAGCACAGATACGCAGTATTTT. This translates into CASSPGEDSTDTQYF.